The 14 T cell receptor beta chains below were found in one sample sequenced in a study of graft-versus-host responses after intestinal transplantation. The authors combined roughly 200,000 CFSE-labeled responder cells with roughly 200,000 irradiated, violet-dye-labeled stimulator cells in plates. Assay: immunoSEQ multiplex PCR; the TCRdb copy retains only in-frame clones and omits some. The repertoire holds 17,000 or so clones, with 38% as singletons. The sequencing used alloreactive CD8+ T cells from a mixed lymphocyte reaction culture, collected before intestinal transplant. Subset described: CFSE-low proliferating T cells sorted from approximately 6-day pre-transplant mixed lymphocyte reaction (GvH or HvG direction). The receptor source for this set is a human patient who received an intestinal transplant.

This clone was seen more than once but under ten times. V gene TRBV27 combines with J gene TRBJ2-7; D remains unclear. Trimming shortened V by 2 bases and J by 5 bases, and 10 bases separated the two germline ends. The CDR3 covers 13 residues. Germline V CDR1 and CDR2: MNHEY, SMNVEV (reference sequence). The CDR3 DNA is TGTGCCAGCAGTTTAGGCAGCGCCAACGAGCAGTACTTC. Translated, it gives CASSLGSANEQYF.

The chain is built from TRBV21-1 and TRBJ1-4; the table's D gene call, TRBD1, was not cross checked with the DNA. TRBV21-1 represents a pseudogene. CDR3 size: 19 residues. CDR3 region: CASSKSGTGGVTVGEKLFF. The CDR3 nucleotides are TGTGCCAGCAGCAAATCCGGCACAGGGGGGGTGACGGTTGGAGAAAAACTGTTTTTT.

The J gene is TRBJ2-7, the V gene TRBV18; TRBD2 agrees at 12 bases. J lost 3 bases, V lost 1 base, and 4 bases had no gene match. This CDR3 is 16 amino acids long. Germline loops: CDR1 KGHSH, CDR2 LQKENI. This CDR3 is CASSPRRTSGIYEQYF. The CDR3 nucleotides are TGTGCCAGCTCACCACGTCGGACTAGCGGGATCTACGAGCAGTACTTC.

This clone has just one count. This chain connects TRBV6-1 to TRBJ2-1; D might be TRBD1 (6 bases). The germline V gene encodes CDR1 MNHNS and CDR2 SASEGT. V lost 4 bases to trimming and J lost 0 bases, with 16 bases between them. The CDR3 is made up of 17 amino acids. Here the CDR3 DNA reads TGTGCCAGCAGTGCCCCACTAGGGGGTAGCTCCTACAATGAGCAGTTCTTC. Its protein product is CASSAPLGGSSYNEQFF.

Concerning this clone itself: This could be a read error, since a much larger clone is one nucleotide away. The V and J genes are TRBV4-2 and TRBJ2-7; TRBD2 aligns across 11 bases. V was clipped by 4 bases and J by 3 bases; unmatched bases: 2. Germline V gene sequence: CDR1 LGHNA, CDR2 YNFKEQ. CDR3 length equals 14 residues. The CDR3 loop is CASSPGTSGYEQYF. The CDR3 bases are TGTGCCAGCAGCCCGGGGACTAGCGGCTACGAGCAGTACTTC.

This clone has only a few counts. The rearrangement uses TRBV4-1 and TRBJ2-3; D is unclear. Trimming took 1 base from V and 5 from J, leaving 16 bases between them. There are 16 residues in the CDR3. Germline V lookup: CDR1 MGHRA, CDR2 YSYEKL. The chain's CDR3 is CASSQGPRELQDTQYF. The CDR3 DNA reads TGCGCCAGCAGCCAAGGTCCCCGAGAGCTCCAAGATACGCAGTATTTT.

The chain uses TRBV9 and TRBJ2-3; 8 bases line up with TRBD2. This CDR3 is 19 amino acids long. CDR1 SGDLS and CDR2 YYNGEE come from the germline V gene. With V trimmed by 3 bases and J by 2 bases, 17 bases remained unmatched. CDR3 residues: CASSAPGLEKVKDTDTQYF. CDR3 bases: TGTGCCAGCAGCGCGCCGGGACTAGAAAAGGTAAAGGACACAGATACGCAGTATTTT.

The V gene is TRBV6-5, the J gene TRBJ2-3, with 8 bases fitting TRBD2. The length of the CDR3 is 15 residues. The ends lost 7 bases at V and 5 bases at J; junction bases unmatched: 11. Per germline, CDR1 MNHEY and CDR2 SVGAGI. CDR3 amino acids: CASTHSGTREDTQYF. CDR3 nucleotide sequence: TGTGCCAGCACCCATAGCGGGACGCGAGAAGATACGCAGTATTTT.

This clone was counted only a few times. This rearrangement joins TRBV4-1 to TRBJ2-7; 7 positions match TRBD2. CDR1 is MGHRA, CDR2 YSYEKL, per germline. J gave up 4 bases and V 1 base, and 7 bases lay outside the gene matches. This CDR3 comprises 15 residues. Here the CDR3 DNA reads TGCGCCAGCAGCCAAGCGAGCGGGAAAGCGTACGAGCAGTACTTC. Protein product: CASSQASGKAYEQYF.

The DNA of the CDR3 is TGTGCCAGCAGCGTCGACGGCTCACAGGGGGCGGACTACAATGAGCAGTTCTTC. Its translation is CASSVDGSQGADYNEQFF. V is TRBV9 and J is TRBJ2-1; TRBD1 matches at 9 bases. V dropped 2 bases and J dropped 3; count of bases not matched to a gene: 12. This CDR3 region has 18 residues. CDR1 and CDR2 from the germline V gene are SGDLS and YYNGEE. Full variable domain (outside the CDR3, taken from reference TRBV9 and TRBJ2-1): DSGVTQTPKHLITATGQRVTLRCSPRSGDLSVYWYQQSLDQGLQFLIQYYNGEERAKGNILERFSAQQFPDLHSELNLSSLELGDSALYFCASSVDGSQGADYNEQFFGPGTRLTVL.

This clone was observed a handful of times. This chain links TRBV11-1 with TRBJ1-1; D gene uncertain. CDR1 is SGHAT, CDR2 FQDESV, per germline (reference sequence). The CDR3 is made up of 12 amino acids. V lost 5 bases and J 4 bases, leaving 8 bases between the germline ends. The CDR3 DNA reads TGTGCCAGCAGCGTATACAGCACTGAAGCTTTCTTT. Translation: CASSVYSTEAFF.

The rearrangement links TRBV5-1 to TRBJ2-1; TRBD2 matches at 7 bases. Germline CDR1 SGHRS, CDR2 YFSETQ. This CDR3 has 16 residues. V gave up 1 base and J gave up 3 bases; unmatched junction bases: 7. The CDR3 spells CASSLTPSGNYNEQFF. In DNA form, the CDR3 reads TGCGCCAGCAGCTTGACACCTAGCGGTAACTACAATGAGCAGTTCTTC.

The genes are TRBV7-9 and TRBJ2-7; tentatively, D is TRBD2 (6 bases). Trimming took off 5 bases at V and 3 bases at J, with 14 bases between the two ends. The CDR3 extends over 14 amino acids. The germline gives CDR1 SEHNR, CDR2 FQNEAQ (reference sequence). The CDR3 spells CASSPRGFIYEQYF. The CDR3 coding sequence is TGTGCCAGCAGCCCACGGGGGTTCATCTACGAGCAGTACTTC.

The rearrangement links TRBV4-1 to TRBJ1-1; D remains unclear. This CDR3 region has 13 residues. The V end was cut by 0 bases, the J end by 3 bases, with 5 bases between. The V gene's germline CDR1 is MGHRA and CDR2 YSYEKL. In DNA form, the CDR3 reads TGCGCCAGCAGCCAAGAAAGGGACACTGAAGCTTTCTTT. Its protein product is CASSQERDTEAFF.